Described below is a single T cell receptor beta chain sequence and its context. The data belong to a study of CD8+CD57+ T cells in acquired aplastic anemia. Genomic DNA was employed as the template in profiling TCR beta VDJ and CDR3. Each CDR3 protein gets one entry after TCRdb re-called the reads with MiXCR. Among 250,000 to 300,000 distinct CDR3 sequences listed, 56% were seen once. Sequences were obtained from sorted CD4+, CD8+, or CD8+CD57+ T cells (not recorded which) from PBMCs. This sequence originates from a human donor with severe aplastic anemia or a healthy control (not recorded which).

CDR3 residues: CATSDRRGYNEQFF. The CDR3 coding sequence is TGTGCCACCAGTGATCGGAGGGGGTACAATGAGCAGTTCTTC. The chain has TRBV24-1 and TRBJ2-1; D is tentatively TRBD1 or TRBD2 (6 bases each). The germline V gene has CDR1 KGHDR and CDR2 SFDVKD. This CDR3 is built from 14 residues. The V and J ends lost 3 bases and 4 bases respectively, with 9 bases between them.